This T cell receptor (beta chain) was identified during a study of cytomegalovirus exposure and HLA in healthy donors. Study in general: The Caucasian-associated ancestry cluster held under 90% of over 350 genotyped donors. General observations from the study: An analysis done earlier found most TCR beta V segments productive about 90% or about 30% of the time.

There are a few counts of this clone. Its antigen is not identified. PCR primers comprised 60 Vbeta and 13 Jbeta primers. Source study methods: The count from a later analysis was some 81 million unique TCR beta chains, around 10 million of them shared. TCRdb keeps only in-frame clones here, not all; method: immunoSEQ multiplex PCR. V and J calls and clone size come straight from that table; D and trimming were deduced from the DNA. The repertoire holds 150,000 to 200,000 clones, with 80% to 90% as singletons. V lost 5 bases to trimming and J lost 0 bases, with 14 bases between them. CDR3 length equals 15 residues. The germline gives CDR1 SGHNT, CDR2 YENEEA.

Material: PBMCs. The sequence was collected from a woman in her thirties in good health and CMV-seropositive. This chain joins TRBV11-3 and TRBJ2-7; D ambiguous. CDR3: CASSRDTRSSYEQYF. Here the CDR3 DNA reads TGTGCCAGCAGCCGTGACACACGAAGCTCCTACGAGCAGTACTTC.